What follows is one TCR beta chain and its context. This clone was recorded once. Its antigen target is currently unknown. Within one base of it there is no much larger clone, and no base qualities were kept. The CDR3 regions of human TCRbeta chains were subjected to immunosequencing. In the paper's pipeline: TCRs in the repertoires were compared against a reference library of SARS-CoV-2-specific TCRs that had been generated with the MIRA antigen-specificity platform. Breadth was defined as the fraction of unique TCRs that were SARS-CoV-2-associated. Depth was defined as the fraction of total T cells that were SARS-CoV-2-associated. Using the MIRA data, every spike-specific TCR was mapped to the spike region that the TCR reacted to and assigned to either a CD4 or a CD8 class. Log10-transformed breadth and depth values were compared by one-way ANOVA with Sidak's multiple comparisons tests. TCRdb stores this immuneACCESS table with in-frame sequences only. Part of the clones is absent; in the studies checked, under half of the shortfall reflects unresolved V genes, and no reason is known for the rest. V, J and clone size derive from that table, while D and trimming were established from the DNA sequence. The table for this sample lists fewer than 120,000 clones; 80% to 95% of them were counted only once. More than 2% of the sample is in the top ten clones.

This sample was taken from a study of T cell responses to AZD1222 COVID-19 vaccine (dated by TCRdb to the early 2020s). As for the study more broadly: TCR sequencing covered 233 trial participants: 200 to 210 given two doses of AZD1222 and some 25 given two doses of MenACWY control vaccine. Trial participants were enrolled by age into 18-55, 56-69 and 70-plus year subgroups, with approximately 150, 30 and 60 TCR-sequenced participants respectively.

According to the study, the label for this sample's time point signals: about 28 days (+/-7) after the second vaccine dose. AZD1222 recipients with second doses at about 4 weeks or about 12 weeks were pooled, because spike-specific TCR depth and breadth did not differ between schedules. Vaccinee samples were obtained from the UK trials COV001 and COV002, which included a single-blind randomized controlled phase 2/3 trial of AZD1222 (ChAdOx1 nCoV-19) in healthy adults. Trial participant PBMC samples were collected at day 0 and day 28 after the second dose for TCRbeta chain sequencing. CDR1 is given as SGHRS and CDR2 as YFSETQ, both from the germline V gene. Including the terminal cysteine and phenylalanine, the CDR3 comprises 15 residues. The only DNA kept is the CDR3, 45 bases in frame from the first base. Deletion took 4 bases off V and 2 bases off J, with a span of 15 bases between the germline ends.

General study outcomes and caveats: After two AZD1222 doses, both the breadth and the depth of spike-specific TCRs were significantly higher than at day 0 and than in MenACWY recipients. Conclusions about previously exposed vaccinees were limited because only a handful of AZD1222 recipients were SARS-CoV-2 seropositive at baseline. No day 14 peak-response samples were available, so repertoires were characterized only after the peak T cell response. The 56-69-year group was small, and its depth increase did not reach significance, likely because of low power. The whole spike protein was spanned by vaccine-associated CD4 TCRs, and dominant responses were seen in regions 160-218 and 743-854. Participants were mostly white British, with more females than males. The authors suggested clonal diversity may have been underestimated. Epitopes outside the regions mutated in the B.1.351 and B.1.1.7 variants were reportedly recognized by nearly half of the unique spike-specific TCRs.

Recombination joined TRBV5-1 with TRBJ1-2; TRBD1 might be the D gene, on 6 matching bases. The TCR comes from an adult who received the AZD1222 COVID-19 vaccine. The input for sequencing was peripheral blood, taken 28 days after the second AZD1222 dose. The DNA reads as follows: TGCGCCAGCAGCCTAAGGGGGGCTGGAAACTATGGCTACACCTTC. The resulting protein is CASSLRGAGNYGYTF.